This T cell receptor (beta chain) was found in a study of blood T cell repertoires in COVID-19. Looking at the study overall: Material from acute and convalescent COVID-19 was sourced from the United States, Italy and Spain. Sources were T cells, B-cell-depleted T cells, or PBMCs; the material itself was cDNA or gDNA.

One Seattle source followed patients from active infection through their disease course. Libraries were prepared by immunoSEQ multiplex PCR; TCRdb keeps only in-frame clonotypes and omits some of them. Of more than 300,000 clones in the sample, around 87% were seen once. This CDR3 has 14 amino acids. Germline CDR1 and CDR2: LNHDA and SQIVND (reference sequence). V was cut by 4 bases and J by 10 bases, with 19 bases left in between. The chain combines TRBV19 with TRBJ1-1; D possibly corresponds to TRBD1 (5 bases). The TCR was taken from a woman aged 40 to 49 with COVID-19, enrolled during active disease. The sample was peripheral blood. DNA of the CDR3: TGTGCCAGTAGTAGAATAGGCAGGGTATCGGGAGCTTTCTTT. Translated: CASSRIGRVSGAFF.